The clone carrying this TCR beta chain was counted only a few times. The antigen is unknown. The record originates from a study of beta chain features in type 1 diabetes. Whole-study results and caveats: It was possible that PCR favored shorter templates, equally so in patients and controls.

CDR1 is MNHEY, CDR2 SVGAGI, per germline. The CDR3 extends over 14 amino acids. The sequenced template was cDNA made from the entire isolated RNA. Sequencing used immunoSEQ multiplex PCR; TCRdb keeps in-frame clones, though not all of them. The sample carries hundreds of thousands of clones, roughly 12% recorded once. Sequenced material: naive CD4+ T cells from blood. This TCR was recovered from a man younger than 30 in good health. This chain links TRBV6-5 with TRBJ2-5, with 8 positions matching TRBD1. The DNA end favors TRBJ2-7, so the J call may be wrong. The CDR3 coding sequence is TGTGCCAGCGGGAGAGACAGGGGTCCCTACGAGCAGTACTTC. Residues: CASGRDRGPYEQYF.